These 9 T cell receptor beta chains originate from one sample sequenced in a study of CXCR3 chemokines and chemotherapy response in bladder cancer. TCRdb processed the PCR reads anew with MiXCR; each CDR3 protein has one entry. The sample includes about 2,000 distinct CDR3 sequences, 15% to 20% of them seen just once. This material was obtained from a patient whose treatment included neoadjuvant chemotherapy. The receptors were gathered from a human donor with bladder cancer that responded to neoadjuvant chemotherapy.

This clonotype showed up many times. CDR3 bases: TGTGCCAGCAGCTTTCGGACGGGAGAGGACGAGCAGTACTTC. This sequence encodes CASSFRTGEDEQYF. The J gene is TRBJ2-7, the V gene TRBV7-2, with a tentative D call TRBD2 (6 bases). The CDR3 has 14 amino acids. Trimming removed 3 bases from V and 5 bases from J, with 14 bases in between. Germline assignment: CDR1 SGHTA and CDR2 FQGNSA.

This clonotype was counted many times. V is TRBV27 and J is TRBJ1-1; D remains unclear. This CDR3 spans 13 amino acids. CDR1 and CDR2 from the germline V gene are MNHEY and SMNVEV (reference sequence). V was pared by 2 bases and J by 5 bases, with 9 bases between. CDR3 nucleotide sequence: TGTGCCAGCAGTTTAGCGGCTCGGACTGAAGCTTTCTTT. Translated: CASSLAARTEAFF.

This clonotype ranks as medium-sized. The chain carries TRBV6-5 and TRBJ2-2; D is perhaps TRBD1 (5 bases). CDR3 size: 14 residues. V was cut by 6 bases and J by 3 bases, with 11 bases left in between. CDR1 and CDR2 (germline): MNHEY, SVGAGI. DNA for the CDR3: TGTGCCAGCAGCCCCCTAGGGGACACCGGGGAGCTGTTTTTT. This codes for CASSPLGDTGELFF.

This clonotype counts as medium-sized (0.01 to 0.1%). The CDR3 DNA follows: TGTGCCACCAGTGATTCTTCCAAGCAGTACTTC. This translates into CATSDSSKQYF. The gene calls are TRBV24-1 and TRBJ2-7; D is uncertain. V lost 2 bases to trimming and J lost 8 bases, with 6 bases between them. The CDR3 has 11 amino acids. Germline V CDR1 and CDR2: KGHDR, SFDVKD.

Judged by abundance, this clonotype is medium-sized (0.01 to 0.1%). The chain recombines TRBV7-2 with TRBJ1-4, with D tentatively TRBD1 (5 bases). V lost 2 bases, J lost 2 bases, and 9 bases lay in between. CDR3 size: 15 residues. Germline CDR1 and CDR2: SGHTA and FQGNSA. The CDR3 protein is CASSLQGLTNEKLFF. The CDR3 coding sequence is TGTGCCAGCAGCTTACAGGGTTTGACTAATGAAAAACTGTTTTTT.

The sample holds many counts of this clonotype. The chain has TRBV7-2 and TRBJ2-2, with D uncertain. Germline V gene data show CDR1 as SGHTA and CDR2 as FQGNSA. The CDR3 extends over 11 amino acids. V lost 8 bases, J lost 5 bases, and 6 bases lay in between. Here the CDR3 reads CASLLTGELFF. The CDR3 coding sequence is TGTGCCAGCCTTTTAACCGGGGAGCTGTTTTTT.

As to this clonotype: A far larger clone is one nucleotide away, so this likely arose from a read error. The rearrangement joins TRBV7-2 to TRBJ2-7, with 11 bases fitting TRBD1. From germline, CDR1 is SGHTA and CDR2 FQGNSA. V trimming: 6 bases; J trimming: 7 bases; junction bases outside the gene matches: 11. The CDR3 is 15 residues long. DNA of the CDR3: TGTGCCAGCAGATGGACAGGGGGCGCGTACAATGAGCAGTACTTC. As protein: CASRWTGGAYNEQYF.

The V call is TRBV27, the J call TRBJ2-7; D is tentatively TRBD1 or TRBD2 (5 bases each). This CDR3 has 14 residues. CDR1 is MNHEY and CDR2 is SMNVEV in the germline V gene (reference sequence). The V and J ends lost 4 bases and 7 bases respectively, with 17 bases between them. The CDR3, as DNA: TGTGCCAGCAGTTCAGTAGCGAAGGACAATGAGCAGTACTTC. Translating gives CASSSVAKDNEQYF.

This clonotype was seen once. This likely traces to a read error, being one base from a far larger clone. The CDR3 DNA sequence: TGTGCCAGCAACGAAGGGGGCCTTAGGCCTTACGAGCAGTTCTTC. It yields the protein CASNEGGLRPYEQFF. The chain joins TRBV6-6 to TRBJ2-1, with 7 bases aligning to TRBD1. Trimming took 7 bases from V and 10 from J; bases not matched to a gene: 16. The CDR3 runs 15 residues. The germline V gene encodes CDR1 MNHNY and CDR2 SVGAGI (reference sequence).